The 5 T cell receptor beta chains in this list originate from one sample, sequenced in a study of regulatory T cells in long-lasting Graves disease. Time point of the sample: persistent/refractory GD, antithyroid drugs over 5 years with positive TRAb. Researchers made the TCR library from RNA that was extracted from PBMCs. Assembly of TCR beta libraries relied on iRepertoire HTBI primers together with Arm-PCR of CDR3 regions. TCRdb ran MiXCR on the multiplex PCR reads and lists one entry per CDR3 protein. This sample carries roughly 450,000 distinct CDR3 sequences, less than 25% of them seen once, and the ten largest clones take over 7.5%. Sample: peripheral blood mononuclear cells (PBMCs), taken when the disease was refractory, from a patient treated with antithyroid drugs. These receptors originate from a female donor with Graves disease.

As for this clonotype: Possible read error: a much larger clone is one base away. The chain joins TRBV6-9 to TRBJ2-2; 8 bases match TRBD2. V was pared by 3 bases and J by 3 bases, with 0 bases of the junction left unmatched. Germline lookup yields CDR1 MNHGY and CDR2 SVAAGI. This CDR3 comprises 14 residues. The DNA of the CDR3 is TGTGCCAGCAGTTACGGGAGGGACACCGGGGAGCTGTTTTTT. Protein sequence: CASSYGRDTGELFF.

The sample holds a few counts of this clonotype. The chain couples TRBV5-1 to TRBJ2-2, with D possibly being TRBD1 (5 bases). The CDR3 is 16 amino acids. V dropped 4 bases and J dropped 5 bases, with 18 bases sitting between them. Germline lookup yields CDR1 SGHRS and CDR2 YFSETQ. In DNA form, the CDR3 reads TGCGCCAGCAGCCGACGTGGACAAGGACGAACCGGGGAGCTGTTTTTT. Its translation: CASSRRGQGRTGELFF. Together with reference TRBV5-1 and TRBJ2-2, the CDR3 gives the full variable domain: KAGVTQTPRYLIKTRGQQVTLSCSPISGHRSVSWYQQTPGQGLQFLFEYFSETQRNKGNFPGRFSGRQFSNSRSEMNVSTLELGDSALYLCASSRRGQGRTGELFFGEGSRLTVL.

As for this clonotype: A much larger clone lies a single base off, so this may be a read error. The genes are TRBV11-2 and TRBJ2-7; 8 bases match TRBD2. CDR3 length equals 14 residues. Germline V gene sequence: CDR1 SGHAT, CDR2 FQNNGV. With 5 bases clipped from V and 9 bases from J, the junction kept 12 bases outside the gene matches. CDR3 region: CASSPGLAKDGQYF. As DNA, the CDR3 is TGTGCCAGCAGCCCTGGACTAGCCAAGGACGGGCAGTACTTC.

This clonotype was recorded many times. This chain uses TRBV5-1 with TRBJ2-7, with TRBD1 as a possible D gene (5 bases). The CDR3 spans 14 residues. V lost 0 bases, J lost 0 bases, and 7 bases lay in between. CDR1 is SGHRS, CDR2 YFSETQ, per germline. The CDR3 bases are TGCGCCAGCAGCTTGGAAGGGGACTCCTACGAGCAGTACTTC. Protein product: CASSLEGDSYEQYF.

This clonotype occurred many times. This rearrangement joins TRBV29-1 to TRBJ2-7; TRBD2 aligns across 12 bases. The trim removed 7 bases at V and 7 bases at J, leaving 11 bases unmatched. Germline V CDR1 and CDR2: SQVTM, ANQGSEA. This CDR3 contains 14 residues. The CDR3 loop reads CSASRLAGVEEQYF. For the CDR3, the DNA is TGCAGCGCTTCGAGACTAGCGGGAGTGGAGGAGCAGTACTTC.